A selection of T cell receptor beta chains follows, all from one sample in a study of control samples from healthy donors and cancer patients. Some clones are missing from TCRdb's copy, which holds only in-frame ones; the method was immunoSEQ multiplex PCR. The sample has more than 95,000 clones, approximately 83% seen once. The sample comprised blood. The receptor set was obtained from a woman aged 45-65 years in good health. CDR3s include the opening cysteine and the closing phenylalanine or tryptophan. A D gene is named only where the DNA matches it firmly. Where a row states a size, it is once, few, many or the class of an expanded clone; other rows omit it.

len: 16
j_gene: TRBJ1-3
v_gene: TRBV5-6
d_gene: TRBD1
abundance: once
CDR3nt: TGTGCCAGCAGCGGAAGACAGGGGGCGAGTGGAAACACCATATATTTT
CDR3aa: CASSGRQGASGNTIYF

len: 16
j_gene: TRBJ1-1
v_gene: TRBV18
d_gene: TRBD1
abundance: .
CDR3nt: TGTGCCAGCTCACAACAGAGGACAGGGTCGGGGACTGAAGCTTTCTTT
CDR3aa: CASSQQRTGSGTEAFF

len: 12
j_gene: TRBJ2-7
v_gene: TRBV30
d_gene: .
abundance: few
CDR3nt: TGTGCCTGGAGTACCTCGGCCCACGAGCAGTACTTC
CDR3aa: CAWSTSAHEQYF

len: 12
j_gene: TRBJ1-2
v_gene: TRBV30
d_gene: .
abundance: .
CDR3nt: TGTGCCTGGACCAAGGGCACCTATGGCTACACCTTC
CDR3aa: CAWTKGTYGYTF

len: 14
j_gene: TRBJ1-1
v_gene: TRBV5-1
d_gene: .
abundance: .
CDR3nt: TGCGCCAGCACCCTTTCGACAGTGAACACTGAAGCTTTCTTT
CDR3aa: CASTLSTVNTEAFF

len: 13
j_gene: TRBJ2-7
v_gene: TRBV12-3/TRBV12-4
d_gene: TRBD2
abundance: .
CDR3nt: TGTGCCAGCAGAATCTCGGGGGGCTACGAGCAGTACTTC
CDR3aa: CASRISGGYEQYF

len: 16
j_gene: TRBJ2-1
v_gene: TRBV4-3
d_gene: .
abundance: .
CDR3nt: TGCGCCAGCAGCCAAGAAGGCCTAGCTATCTGGGATGAGCAGTTCTTC
CDR3aa: CASSQEGLAIWDEQFF

len: 11
j_gene: TRBJ1-1
v_gene: TRBV19
d_gene: .
abundance: .
CDR3nt: TGTGCCAGTACAAAGGTTAACGAAGCTTTCTTT
CDR3aa: CASTKVNEAFF

len: 12
j_gene: TRBJ1-1
v_gene: TRBV28
d_gene: .
abundance: .
CDR3nt: TGTGCCAGCAGTTCACGAGCTACTGAAGCTTTCTTT
CDR3aa: CASSSRATEAFF

len: 18
j_gene: TRBJ1-1
v_gene: TRBV18
d_gene: .
abundance: .
CDR3nt: TGTGCCAGCTCACCATCTACCGTGGGTAGACTAGGGGACTCTGAAGCTTTCTTT
CDR3aa: CASSPSTVGRLGDSEAFF

len: 11
j_gene: TRBJ1-2
v_gene: TRBV20-1
d_gene: .
abundance: once
CDR3nt: TGCAGTGCTAGTTCCTCCTCTGGCTACACCTTC
CDR3aa: CSASSSSGYTF

len: 13
j_gene: TRBJ2-4
v_gene: TRBV6-5
d_gene: .
abundance: .
CDR3nt: TGTGCCAGCAGTCCCCATACGAAAAACATTCAGTACTTC
CDR3aa: CASSPHTKNIQYF

len: 13
j_gene: TRBJ1-5
v_gene: TRBV7-2
d_gene: .
abundance: .
CDR3nt: TGTGCCAGCAGCTATTGGAGCAATCAGCCCCAGCATTTT
CDR3aa: CASSYWSNQPQHF

len: 11
j_gene: TRBJ1-1
v_gene: TRBV18
d_gene: .
abundance: .
CDR3nt: TGTGCCAGCTCACCGGACAGCGAAGCTTTCTTT
CDR3aa: CASSPDSEAFF

len: 17
j_gene: TRBJ2-1
v_gene: TRBV11-3
d_gene: TRBD2
abundance: .
CDR3nt: TGTGCCAGCAGCCATACCCGGTCGGGCGGGAGGTACAATGAGCAGTTCTTC
CDR3aa: CASSHTRSGGRYNEQFF

len: 13
j_gene: TRBJ1-3
v_gene: TRBV5-5
d_gene: .
abundance: .
CDR3nt: TGTGCCAGCAGCTTGGTCGTTGGAAACACCATATATTTT
CDR3aa: CASSLVVGNTIYF

len: 15
j_gene: TRBJ2-5
v_gene: TRBV3-1/TRBV3-2
d_gene: .
abundance: .
CDR3nt: TGTGCCAGCAGCCCCATAGGGGGGCCCGGAGAGACCCAGTACTTC
CDR3aa: CASSPIGGPGETQYF

len: 19
j_gene: TRBJ2-1
v_gene: TRBV24-1
d_gene: TRBD1
abundance: .
CDR3nt: TGTGCCACCAGTGATACCGGACAGGGAAATCTAAAATCCTACAATGAGCAGTTCTTC
CDR3aa: CATSDTGQGNLKSYNEQFF

len: 15
j_gene: TRBJ1-2
v_gene: TRBV27
d_gene: .
abundance: .
CDR3nt: TGTGCCAGCAGTTTGCGGGGGCCAACCAACTATGGCTACACCTTC
CDR3aa: CASSLRGPTNYGYTF

len: 14
j_gene: TRBJ2-3
v_gene: TRBV9
d_gene: .
abundance: once
CDR3nt: TGTGCCAGCAGCCCCTCGGGGCGCACAGATACGCAGTATTTT
CDR3aa: CASSPSGRTDTQYF

len: 11
j_gene: TRBJ2-1
v_gene: TRBV29-1
d_gene: TRBD1
abundance: .
CDR3nt: TGCAGCGCAGGACAGGGCAATGAGCAGTTCTTC
CDR3aa: CSAGQGNEQFF

len: 15
j_gene: TRBJ1-2
v_gene: TRBV4-2
d_gene: TRBD1
abundance: .
CDR3nt: TGTGCCAGCAGCCCTGACAGGACAGGGTGGTATGGCTACACCTTC
CDR3aa: CASSPDRTGWYGYTF

len: 15
j_gene: TRBJ2-7
v_gene: TRBV7-2
d_gene: TRBD2
abundance: .
CDR3nt: TGTGCCAGCAGCTATGGCGGGGGGGCTAGCTACGAGCAGTACTTC
CDR3aa: CASSYGGGASYEQYF

len: 14
j_gene: TRBJ1-6
v_gene: TRBV27
d_gene: .
abundance: .
CDR3nt: TGTGCCAGCAGTTTACAGGGAGATAATTCACCCCTCCACTTT
CDR3aa: CASSLQGDNSPLHF

len: 13
j_gene: TRBJ1-2
v_gene: TRBV28
d_gene: TRBD1
abundance: .
CDR3nt: TGTGCCAGCAACCCAGGGGGTATCTATGGCTACACCTTC
CDR3aa: CASNPGGIYGYTF

len: 15
j_gene: TRBJ2-2
v_gene: TRBV11-3
d_gene: .
abundance: .
CDR3nt: TGTGCCAGCTTCGTCAGGGGCGGGGCCACCGGGGAGCTGTTTTTT
CDR3aa: CASFVRGGATGELFF

len: 13
j_gene: TRBJ1-1
v_gene: TRBV18
d_gene: .
abundance: once
CDR3nt: TGTGCCAGCTCAATTGGGAGTAACACTGAAGCTTTCTTT
CDR3aa: CASSIGSNTEAFF

len: 13
j_gene: TRBJ2-7
v_gene: TRBV19
d_gene: .
abundance: .
CDR3nt: TGTGCCAGTAGTATTAAGAGGGGAAGTGAGCAGTACTTC
CDR3aa: CASSIKRGSEQYF